These T cell receptor beta chains were read from a single sample in a study of vaccination and CD4 T cells after COVID-19. No cognate antigen is known for these TCRs. Via MiXCR, TCRdb re-called the PCR reads, giving one row per CDR3 protein. The sample includes about 3,500 distinct CDR3 sequences, 31% of them seen just once. What was sequenced was CD4+ T cells from blood, cultured in vitro. These receptors all stem from a human donor who had recovered from COVID-19. CDR3s include the opening cysteine and the closing phenylalanine or tryptophan. D genes are given only for firm matches. Some rows have no size entry. The others give once, few or many, or a class for an expanded clone.

>TRBJ2-5|14|NA|TRBV10-1|NA
TGCGCCAGCAGTGATCCCCTTGCGGGGGAGACCCAGTACTTC
CASSDPLAGETQYF
>TRBJ1-2|15|NA|TRBV18|TRBD1
TGTGCCAGCTCACCACCTCCGGGACAGAACTATGGCTACACCTTC
CASSPPPGQNYGYTF
>TRBJ1-1|12|large|TRBV29-1|NA
TGCAGCGTTGGAGGTTATGGGGGTGAAGCTTTCTTT
CSVGGYGGEAFF
>TRBJ1-1|14|NA|TRBV6-1|NA
TGTGCCAGCAGTAGGGGGGCTTTGAACACTGAAGCTTTCTTT
CASSRGALNTEAFF
>TRBJ2-1|16|NA|TRBV30|NA
TGTGCCTGGAGGTTATTGGGACTGAGCTCCTACAATGAGCAGTTCTTC
CAWRLLGLSSYNEQFF
>TRBJ1-2|14|NA|TRBV6-2/TRBV6-3|TRBD1
TGTGCCAGCAGTTACTGGGGGGACAGGGGAGGCTACACCTTC
CASSYWGDRGGYTF
>TRBJ2-1|15|NA|TRBV11-2|TRBD2
TGTGCCAGCAGCTTCCTAGCGGGGGACTACAATGAGCAGTTCTTC
CASSFLAGDYNEQFF
>TRBJ2-7|15|NA|TRBV6-1|NA
TGTGCCAGCAGAGATCTGAGACTACCTCCCTACGAGCAGTACTTC
CASRDLRLPPYEQYF
>TRBJ1-5|16|few|TRBV20-1|TRBD1
TGCAGTGCTAGACCCCCACCGGGACAGTGGGATCAGCCCCAGCATTTT
CSARPPPGQWDQPQHF
>TRBJ1-2|13|NA|TRBV6-1|NA
TGTGCCAGCAGTGAAGGGGCCCGCTATGGCTACACCTTC
CASSEGARYGYTF
>TRBJ2-5|16|few|TRBV7-9|TRBD2
TGTGCCAGCAGTCCTCTAGCGGGGGGCCCTCAAGAGACCCAGTACTTC
CASSPLAGGPQETQYF
>TRBJ2-2|13|NA|TRBV10-3|TRBD2
TGTGCCATCAGGGGACTAGACACCGGGGAGCTGTTTTTT
CAIRGLDTGELFF
>TRBJ2-7|15|NA|TRBV5-1|TRBD1
TGCGCCAGCAGCTTGGGGGACAGGGGCTCCTACGAGCAGTACTTC
CASSLGDRGSYEQYF
>TRBJ1-2|15|medium-sized|TRBV6-1|NA
TGTGCCAGCACCAAGGTGGGGGACGGTACATATGGCTACACCTTC
CASTKVGDGTYGYTF
>TRBJ1-5|15|NA|TRBV6-1|TRBD1
TGTGCCAGTGGGGACAGGGGGTATAGCAATCAGCCCCAGCATTTT
CASGDRGYSNQPQHF
>TRBJ1-2|14|few|TRBV7-9|NA
TGTGCCAGCAGCCAGGGGTATCGGGACTATGGCTACACCTTC
CASSQGYRDYGYTF
>TRBJ1-3|13|NA|TRBV6-1|TRBD1
TGTGCCAGCAGGGAGACAGGGATAAACACCATATATTTT
CASRETGINTIYF
>TRBJ2-1|15|NA|TRBV7-8|TRBD2
TGTGCCAGCAGCTACGGCGGGGGGCTCTACAATGAGCAGTTCTTC
CASSYGGGLYNEQFF
>TRBJ2-7|13|NA|TRBV6-1|TRBD1
TGTGCCAGCAGTCTACAGGGGGCAGACGAGCAGTACTTC
CASSLQGADEQYF
>TRBJ2-7|14|few|TRBV3-1|NA
TGTGCCAGCAGCCGACAACAGGGAAACTACGAGCAGTACTTC
CASSRQQGNYEQYF
>TRBJ2-7|14|medium-sized|TRBV20-1|NA
TGCAGTGCTAGCTCCCCCCGGGACTCCTACGAGCAGTACTTC
CSASSPRDSYEQYF
>TRBJ1-1|13|NA|TRBV2|NA
TGTGCCAGCTGCGGCCCGGGGGGGGGCTCAGGTCAATTT
CASCGPGGGSGQF
>TRBJ2-3|16|NA|TRBV7-8|TRBD1
TGTGCCAGCAGCTTAGTTTGGGACAGCCCCACAGATACGCAGTATTTT
CASSLVWDSPTDTQYF
>TRBJ1-1|17|NA|TRBV5-1|NA
TGCGCCAGCAGCTTGGGTTCTAGGGGCCCCATTGTAACTGAAGCTTTCTTT
CASSLGSRGPIVTEAFF
>TRBJ1-2|10|large|TRBV20-1|NA
TGCAGTGCTTGGAGCTATGGCTACACCTTC
CSAWSYGYTF
>TRBJ1-5|15|NA|TRBV19|TRBD1
TGTGCCAGTAGTATCTGGGCAGGGGGAGGTCAGCCCCAGCATTTT
CASSIWAGGGQPQHF
>TRBJ2-7|16|few|TRBV6-4|NA
TGTGCCAGCAGTGCGGGGGCGGGACTTAGCTCCTACGAGCAGTACTTC
CASSAGAGLSSYEQYF
>TRBJ2-6|17|few|TRBV19|TRBD1
TGTGCCAGTAGTAGCATCGGGACAGGGTTAGGGGCCAACGTCCTGACTTTC
CASSSIGTGLGANVLTF
>TRBJ1-2|14|large|TRBV21-1|NA
TGTGCCAGTAATGACATTGGGGGCTTTGGTGGCTACACCTTC
CASNDIGGFGGYTF
>TRBJ1-2|13|NA|TRBV14|NA
TGTGCCAGCAGCCAAAGGGTAGGGGATGGCTACACCTTC
CASSQRVGDGYTF
>TRBJ2-5|12|few|TRBV20-1|NA
TGCAGTGCCTCTGACTTGGGGGAGACCCAGTACTTC
CSASDLGETQYF
>TRBJ2-2|16|NA|TRBV5-4|TRBD2
TGTGCCAGCAGGATGACTAGCGGGGGGGCCCCCGGGGAGCTGTTTTTT
CASRMTSGGAPGELFF
>TRBJ1-5|16|NA|TRBV6-1|NA
TGTGCCAGCAGTGAAAGGCCTTGGGGAGGCGGTCAGCCCCAGCATTTT
CASSERPWGGGQPQHF
>TRBJ1-1|12|NA|TRBV19|NA
TGTGCCAGTAGTATCAGGAACACTGAAGCTTTCTTT
CASSIRNTEAFF
>TRBJ2-5|13|medium-sized|TRBV12-3/TRBV12-4|NA
TGTGCCAGCAGTACAGGGAGGGAAGAGACCCAGTACTTC
CASSTGREETQYF
>TRBJ1-6|14|NA|TRBV19|NA
TGTGCCAGTAGTATGATAGAGGGAAGCTCACCCCTCCACTTT
CASSMIEGSSPLHF
>TRBJ2-7|17|NA|TRBV5-5|TRBD1
TGTGCCAGCAGCCTCCGGGACAGGGCATCAAGCTCCTACGAGCAGTACTTC
CASSLRDRASSSYEQYF
>TRBJ1-2|14|NA|TRBV7-9|NA
TGTGCCAGCGGCCAGGGGTATCGGGACTATGGCTACACCTTC
CASGQGYRDYGYTF
>TRBJ1-1|13|NA|TRBV18|NA
TGTGCCAGCTCCACAGAATTGAACACTGAAGCTTTCTTT
CASSTELNTEAFF
>TRBJ2-1|13|few|TRBV2|NA
TGTGCCAGCAAGGGCAGGGTATACAATGAGCAGTTCTTC
CASKGRVYNEQFF
>TRBJ1-1|15|few|TRBV20-1|NA
TGCAGTGCTAGATATATTAGGACAAGGAACACTGAAGCTTTCTTT
CSARYIRTRNTEAFF
>TRBJ1-5|15|few|TRBV20-1|NA
TGCAGTGCTACCGACAGCCCTTATAGCAATCAGCCCCAGCATTTT
CSATDSPYSNQPQHF
>TRBJ1-6|18|few|TRBV5-1|NA
TGCGCCAGCAGCTTGGAGGTGGTCCTGAGCTCCTATAATTCACCCCTCCACTTT
CASSLEVVLSSYNSPLHF
>TRBJ1-1|13|medium-sized|TRBV30|NA
TGTGCCTGGAACTTACAGGGGAACACTGAAGCTTTCTTT
CAWNLQGNTEAFF
>TRBJ2-7|15|few|TRBV15|NA
TGTGCCACCAGCAGAGAGGGCAGGAAGTCCTACGAGCAGTACTTC
CATSREGRKSYEQYF
>TRBJ1-4|14|NA|TRBV3-1|TRBD1
TGTGCCAGCAGCCGAGAAAGGGGGCGCGGAAAACTGTTTTTT
CASSRERGRGKLFF
>TRBJ1-1|16|NA|TRBV6-5|TRBD1
TGTGCCAGCAGTTTGCGGACAGGGGGCGTCAACACTGAAGCTTTCTTT
CASSLRTGGVNTEAFF
>TRBJ2-1|14|NA|TRBV6-1|TRBD1
TGTGCCAGCAGTGAACCCCCGACAGGGAGTGAGCAGTTCTTC
CASSEPPTGSEQFF
>TRBJ2-5|15|NA|TRBV7-6|NA
TGTGTCAGCAGCTTAGGAGGTGCTAGCGCTGAGACCCAGTACTTC
CVSSLGGASAETQYF
>TRBJ1-1|16|few|TRBV19|NA
TGTGCCAGTAGTATAGGCCCCCAGGGGTTGAACACTGAAGCTTTCTTT
CASSIGPQGLNTEAFF
>TRBJ1-2|12|large|TRBV10-3|NA
TGTGCCATCAGTCCAGCTAACTATGGCTACACCTTC
CAISPANYGYTF
>TRBJ1-6|13|large|TRBV27|NA
TGTGCCAGCGGTGACAGAGGGAATTCACCCCTCCACTTT
CASGDRGNSPLHF
>TRBJ1-5|14|few|TRBV20-1|TRBD1
TGCAGTGCTCTGACAGGGTTGAGCAATCAGCCCCAGCATTTT
CSALTGLSNQPQHF
>TRBJ1-5|15|once|TRBV5-1|NA
TGCGCCAGCAGCTTAGGTGGGTATAGCAATCAGCCCCAGCATTTT
CASSLGGYSNQPQHF
>TRBJ2-2|15|NA|TRBV6-5|TRBD2
TGTGCCAGCAGTTCGGGGGAGGGGAACACCGGGGAGCTGTTTTTT
CASSSGEGNTGELFF